One and the same sample provided the 9 T cell receptor beta chains below, sequenced in a study of T cell clusters in autoimmune cytopenias. Multiplex touch-down PCR amplified TRB using TRB-A and TRB-B pools in one tube. TCRdb re-analyzed the multiplex PCR reads; it lists each CDR3 protein once, without DNA. The table lists over 5,500 distinct CDR3 sequences, with more than 4% in the top ten. TRB amplification used approximately 250 ng of peripheral blood genomic DNA. The same sample was also used in a study of T cell repertoires in aging, cancer and after chemotherapy.

The material sequenced was peripheral blood. These receptor sequences come from a human donor in good health.

Its frequency marks this clonotype as medium-sized. The chain's CDR3 is CASSLARGTDTQYF. V usage is TRBV27 and J usage is TRBJ2-3; there is no DNA to check the TCRdb D call of TRBD1. The CDR3 extends over 14 amino acids. The V gene's germline CDR1 is MNHEY and CDR2 SMNVEV (reference sequence).

This clonotype registers medium-sized (0.01 to 0.1%) by frequency. J is TRBJ2-1 and V is TRBV19; TCRdb names TRBD2, which stays unverified in the absence of DNA. CDR3 length: 15 amino acids. Germline values: CDR1 LNHDA, CDR2 SQIVND (reference sequence). CDR3 sequence reads: CASCKTGTSNVEQFF. Complete variable domain (other parts from reference TRBV19 and TRBJ2-1): DGGITQSPKYLFRKEGQNVTLSCEQNLNHDAMYWYRQDPGQGLRLIYYSQIVNDFQKGDIAEGYSVSREKKESFPLTVTSAQKNPTAFYLCASCKTGTSNVEQFFGPGTRLTVL.

CDR3 sequence reads: CASSRDSGSWEQYF. J is TRBJ2-7 and V is TRBV4-3; TCRdb designates TRBD2, a call that cannot be tested without DNA. CDR3 length: 14 residues. Germline CDR1 is LGHNA and CDR2 is YSLEER.

J is TRBJ2-2 and V is TRBV7-9; the TCRdb D gene call, TRBD1, has no DNA to confirm it. Germline CDR1 and CDR2: SEHNR and FQNEAQ (reference sequence). This CDR3 is 14 amino acids long. CDR3 residues: CASSFDRDTGELFF.

By frequency, this clonotype registers medium-sized (0.01 to 0.1%). Here the CDR3 reads CASSIGQPQHF. The V and J genes are TRBV19 and TRBJ1-5. CDR1 is LNHDA and CDR2 is SQIVND in the germline V gene (reference sequence). There are 11 residues in the CDR3.

This clonotype is deemed medium-sized by its frequency. The rearrangement links TRBV15 to TRBJ2-7; there is no DNA to check the TCRdb D call of TRBD1. This CDR3 spans 15 amino acids. Germline CDR1 reads LNHNV; CDR2 reads YYDKDF (reference sequence). CDR3 amino acids: CATSRDRDSFYEQYF. Full variable domain (missing parts from reference TRBV15 and TRBJ2-7): DAMVIQNPRYQVTQFGKPVTLSCSQTLNHNVMYWYQQKSSQAPKLLFHYYDKDFNNEADTPDNFQSRRPNTSFCFLDIRSPGLGDTAMYLCATSRDRDSFYEQYFGPGTRLTVT.

The chain couples TRBV10-3 to TRBJ2-1. Germline CDR1 is ENHRY and CDR2 is SYGVKD. The CDR3 runs 11 residues. CDR3 sequence reads: CAISENNEQFF.

The CDR3 here is CSARPTGSSYNEQFF. The chain links TRBV20-1 to TRBJ2-1; TCRdb returns TRBD1, unconfirmable since there is no DNA. Germline V CDR1 and CDR2: DFQATT, SNEGSKA (reference sequence). The CDR3 loop spans 15 amino acids.

This clonotype is called medium-sized (0.01 to 0.1%) based on its frequency. The chain joins TRBV5-6 to TRBJ2-6. Germline V lookup: CDR1 SGHDT, CDR2 YYEEEE. This CDR3 has 14 amino acids. The CDR3 spells CASSKRSGANVLTF.